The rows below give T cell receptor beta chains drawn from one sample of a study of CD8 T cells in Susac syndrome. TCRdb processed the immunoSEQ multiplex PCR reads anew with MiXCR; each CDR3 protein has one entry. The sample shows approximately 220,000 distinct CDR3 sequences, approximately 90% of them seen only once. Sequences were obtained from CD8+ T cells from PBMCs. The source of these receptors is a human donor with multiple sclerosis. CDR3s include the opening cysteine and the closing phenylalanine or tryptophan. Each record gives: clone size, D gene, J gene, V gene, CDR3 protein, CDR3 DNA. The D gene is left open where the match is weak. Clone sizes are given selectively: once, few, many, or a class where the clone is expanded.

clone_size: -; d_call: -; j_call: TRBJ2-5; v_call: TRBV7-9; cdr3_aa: CASITNSGLQETQYF; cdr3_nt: TGTGCCAGCATCACGAATTCGGGACTCCAAGAGACCCAGTACTTC
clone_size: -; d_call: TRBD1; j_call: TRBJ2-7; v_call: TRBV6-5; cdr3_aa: CASSYGGQGRFYYEQYF; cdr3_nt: TGTGCCAGCAGTTACGGGGGACAGGGGAGATTTTACTACGAGCAGTACTTC
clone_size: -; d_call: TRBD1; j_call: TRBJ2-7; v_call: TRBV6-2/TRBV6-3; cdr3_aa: CASRDRVYEQYF; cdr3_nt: TGTGCCAGCCGGGACAGGGTCTACGAGCAGTACTTC
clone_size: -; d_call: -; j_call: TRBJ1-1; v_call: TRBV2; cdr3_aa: CASKRGPLGSEAFF; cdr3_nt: TGTGCCAGCAAAAGGGGCCCCTTAGGATCTGAAGCTTTCTTT
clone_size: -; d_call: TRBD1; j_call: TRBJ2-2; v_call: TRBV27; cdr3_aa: CASSTGTGITGELFF; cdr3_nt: TGTGCCAGCAGTACCGGGACAGGAATCACCGGGGAGCTGTTTTTT
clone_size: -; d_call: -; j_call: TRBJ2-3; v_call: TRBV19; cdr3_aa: CASSATGPETDTQYF; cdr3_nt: TGTGCCAGTAGCGCAACAGGGCCGGAGACAGATACGCAGTATTTT
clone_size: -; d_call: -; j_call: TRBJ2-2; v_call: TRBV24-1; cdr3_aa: CATSDLREAGELFF; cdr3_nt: TGTGCCACCAGTGATTTGCGTGAGGCCGGGGAGCTGTTTTTT
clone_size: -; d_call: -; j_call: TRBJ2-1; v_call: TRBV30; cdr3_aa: CASSTVYNEQFF; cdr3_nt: TGTGCCTCATCGACAGTCTACAATGAGCAGTTCTTC
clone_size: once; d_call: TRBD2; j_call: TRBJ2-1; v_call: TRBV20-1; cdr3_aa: CSAPLGLAGEGRSYNEQFF; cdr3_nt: TGCAGTGCTCCATTGGGACTAGCGGGAGAAGGGCGCTCCTACAATGAGCAGTTCTTC
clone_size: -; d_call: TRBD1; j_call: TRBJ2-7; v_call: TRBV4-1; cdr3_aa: CASSQDRGTGFYEQYF; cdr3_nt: TGCGCCAGCAGCCAAGATCGGGGGACAGGATTCTACGAGCAGTACTTC
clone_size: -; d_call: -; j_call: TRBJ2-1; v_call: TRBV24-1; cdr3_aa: CATSGGTYNEQFF; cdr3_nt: TGTGCCACCAGTGGGGGAACCTACAATGAGCAGTTCTTC
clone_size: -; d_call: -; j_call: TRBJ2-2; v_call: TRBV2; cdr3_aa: CATPWHGGTGELFF; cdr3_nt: TGTGCCACCCCGTGGCACGGGGGCACCGGGGAGCTGTTTTTT
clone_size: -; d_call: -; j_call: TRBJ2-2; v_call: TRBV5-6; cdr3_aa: CASSDSGGELFF; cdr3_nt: TGTGCCAGCAGCGACAGCGGCGGGGAGCTGTTTTTT